These 10 T cell receptor beta chains came from one sample sequenced in a study of T-cell memory formation after mild COVID-19 (dated by TCRdb to 2020 to 2022). Libraries were constructed by 5' RACE. TCRdb records Illumina NovaSeq 6000 as the sequencer. In TCRdb, the public reads were trimmed at Q25 with fastp and aligned with MiXCR, with productive beta chains retained. Rows merge per CDR3 protein into single entries with the most common DNA and genes. This sample holds 400,000 or so distinct CDR3 sequences; roughly 21% were observed only once. The biggest ten clones account for under 15% of the sample. The sample was PBMCs or a T cell subset sorted from them (not recorded which). The source is an adult woman who had mild COVID-19 (a few samples of this study predate the infection). The sample titles of this study are shuffled in the database, so cell type and time point are left out; the donor was told from shared clones.

The rearrangement joins TRBV7-9 to TRBJ1-2; D might be TRBD1 (5 bases). The CDR3 is made up of 15 amino acids. Trimming removed 1 base at V and 4 bases at J, with 13 bases between. From germline, CDR1 is SEHNR and CDR2 FQNEAQ (reference sequence). The CDR3 loop is CASSLEDSEVYGYTF. The CDR3 DNA reads TGTGCCAGCAGCTTAGAAGACAGCGAAGTCTATGGCTACACCTTC.

A few counts support this clonotype. The V gene is TRBV9, the J gene TRBJ2-3; TRBD1 matches 8 bases. The junction had 7 bases not matched to a gene; V was cut back by 3 bases and J by 4 bases. CDR1 SGDLS and CDR2 YYNGEE come from the germline V gene. This CDR3 contains 15 residues. The CDR3 loop reads CASSDGQGASDTQYF. The CDR3 bases are TGTGCCAGCAGCGATGGCCAGGGGGCGTCAGATACGCAGTATTTT.

This clonotype occurred a few times. The chain combines TRBV7-2 with TRBJ2-1; D could derive from TRBD1 or TRBD2 (6 bases each). This CDR3 spans 18 amino acids. From germline, CDR1 is SGHTA and CDR2 FQGNSA. Trimming removed 2 bases at V and 3 bases at J, with 20 bases between. As DNA, the CDR3 is TGTGCCAGCAGCTTAAGGGGGAGACTAGTTTTTGACTACAATGAGCAGTTCTTC. It translates to CASSLRGRLVFDYNEQFF.

This clonotype was observed many times. The rearrangement uses TRBV5-1 and TRBJ2-2; D is unresolved. CDR3 length: 11 amino acids. V lost 4 bases and J lost 5, with 3 bases in between. Germline loops: CDR1 SGHRS, CDR2 YFSETQ. The CDR3 loop is CASSVTGELFF. The CDR3 coding sequence is TGCGCCAGCAGCGTTACCGGGGAGCTGTTTTTT.

The genes are TRBV20-1 and TRBJ2-3, with D possibly matching TRBD2 (6 bases). The V gene's germline CDR1 is DFQATT and CDR2 SNEGSKA (reference sequence). V lost 1 base, J lost 1 base, and 12 bases lay in between. There are 15 residues in the CDR3. The CDR3 DNA is TGCAGTGCTAGAGGAGGAGCTAGCGGCACAGATACGCAGTATTTT. Amino acid sequence: CSARGGASGTDTQYF.

V and J are TRBV5-1 and TRBJ1-5, with 9 bases fitting TRBD1. From germline, CDR1 is SGHRS and CDR2 YFSETQ. The trim removed 4 bases at V and 5 bases at J, leaving 10 bases unmatched. This CDR3 is built from 16 residues. The CDR3 spells CASSLTGGLQDQPQHF. For the CDR3, the DNA is TGCGCCAGCAGCCTAACAGGGGGCCTACAGGATCAGCCCCAGCATTTT. Looking up the rest from reference TRBV5-1 and TRBJ1-5 gives the full variable domain: KAGVTQTPRYLIKTRGQQVTLSCSPISGHRSVSWYQQTPGQGLQFLFEYFSETQRNKGNFPGRFSGRQFSNSRSEMNVSTLELGDSALYLCASSLTGGLQDQPQHFGDGTRLSIL.

V gene TRBV12-3 or TRBV12-4 combines with J gene TRBJ2-7; TRBD1 matches at 11 bases. The CDR3 is 18 residues long. Germline trimming cut 2 bases from V and 2 bases from J; bases unmatched to any gene: 11. The CDR3 region is CASSLFSLRDRGTYEQYF. The CDR3 coding sequence is TGTGCCAGCAGTTTATTTTCTCTGCGGGACAGGGGGACCTACGAGCAGTACTTC.

The V gene is TRBV19, the J gene TRBJ2-4; D may be TRBD1 (5 bases). Germline CDR1 LNHDA, CDR2 SQIVND (reference sequence). The germline V and J ends were trimmed by 3 bases and 7 bases, with 19 bases remaining between them. The CDR3 sequence is 16 residues long. CDR3 sequence: CASSMGYKKGRNIQYF. The CDR3 DNA is TGTGCCAGTAGTATGGGTTACAAGAAGGGGCGGAACATTCAGTACTTC.

This rearrangement joins TRBV7-2 to TRBJ2-7; the D gene could be TRBD1 or TRBD2 (5 bases each). CDR3 length: 14 residues. V gave up 5 bases and J gave up 2 bases, with 13 bases separating them. CDR1 SGHTA and CDR2 FQGNSA come from the germline V gene. As DNA, the CDR3 is TGTGCCAGCAGCATCACAGAGGGACCCTACGAGCAGTACTTC. Its protein product is CASSITEGPYEQYF.

A few counts support this clonotype. The rearrangement uses TRBV30 and TRBJ2-7; D is unresolved. Germline V gene data show CDR1 as GTSNPN and CDR2 as SVGIG (reference sequence). CDR3 size: 13 residues. Trimming left V 8 bases short and J 6 bases short, with 20 bases between. The DNA for the CDR3 is TGTGCCGGCACCGCCGGGTTTCTGCTCGAGCAGTACTTC. Translation: CAGTAGFLLEQYF.